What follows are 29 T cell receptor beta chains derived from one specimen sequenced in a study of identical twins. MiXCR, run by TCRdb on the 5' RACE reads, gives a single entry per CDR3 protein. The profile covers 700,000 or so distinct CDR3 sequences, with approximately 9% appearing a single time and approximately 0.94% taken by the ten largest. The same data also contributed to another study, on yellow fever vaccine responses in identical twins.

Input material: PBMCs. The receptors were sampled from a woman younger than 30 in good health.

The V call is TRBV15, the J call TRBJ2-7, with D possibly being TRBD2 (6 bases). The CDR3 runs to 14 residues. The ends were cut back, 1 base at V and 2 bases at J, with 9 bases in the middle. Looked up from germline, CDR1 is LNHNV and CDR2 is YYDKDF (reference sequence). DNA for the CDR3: TGTGCCACCAGCAGAGGGGACTTCCCCTACGAGCAGTACTTC. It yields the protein CATSRGDFPYEQYF.

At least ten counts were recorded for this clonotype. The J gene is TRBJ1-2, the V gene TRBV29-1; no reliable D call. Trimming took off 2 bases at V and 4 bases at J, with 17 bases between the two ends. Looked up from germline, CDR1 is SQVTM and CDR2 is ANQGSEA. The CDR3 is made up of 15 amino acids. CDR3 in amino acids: CSVEYIGVSTYGYTF. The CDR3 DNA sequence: TGCAGCGTTGAATATATTGGGGTTTCCACCTATGGCTACACCTTC. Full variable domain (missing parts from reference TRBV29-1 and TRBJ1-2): SAVISQKPSRDICQRGTSLTIQCQVDSQVTMMFWYRQQPGQSLTLIATANQGSEATYESGFVIDKFPISRPNLTFSTLTVSNMSPEDSSIYLCSVEYIGVSTYGYTFGSGTRLTVV.

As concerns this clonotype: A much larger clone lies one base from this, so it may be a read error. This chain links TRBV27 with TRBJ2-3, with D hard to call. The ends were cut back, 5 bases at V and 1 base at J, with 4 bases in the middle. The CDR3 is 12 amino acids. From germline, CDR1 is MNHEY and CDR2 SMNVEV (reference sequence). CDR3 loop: CASSGRTDTQYF. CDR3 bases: TGTGCCAGCAGTGGACGCACAGATACGCAGTATTTT.

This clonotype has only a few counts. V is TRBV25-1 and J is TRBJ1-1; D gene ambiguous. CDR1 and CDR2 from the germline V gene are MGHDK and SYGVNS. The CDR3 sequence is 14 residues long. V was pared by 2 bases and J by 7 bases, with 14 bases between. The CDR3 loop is CASSEELTRGEAFF. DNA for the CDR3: TGTGCCAGCAGTGAAGAGCTAACCCGGGGTGAAGCTTTCTTT.

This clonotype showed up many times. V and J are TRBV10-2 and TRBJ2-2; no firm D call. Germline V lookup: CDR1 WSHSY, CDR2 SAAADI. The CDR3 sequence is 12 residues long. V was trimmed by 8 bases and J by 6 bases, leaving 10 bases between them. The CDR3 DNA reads TGCGCCAGCGAAAAGGTGGCCGGGGAGCTGTTTTTT. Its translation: CASEKVAGELFF.

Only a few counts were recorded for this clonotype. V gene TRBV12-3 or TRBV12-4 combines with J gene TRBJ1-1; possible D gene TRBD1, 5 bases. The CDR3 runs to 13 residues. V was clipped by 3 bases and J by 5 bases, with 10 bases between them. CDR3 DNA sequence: TGTGCCAGCAGTTTTCTCAGGGAAACTGAAGCTTTCTTT. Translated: CASSFLRETEAFF.

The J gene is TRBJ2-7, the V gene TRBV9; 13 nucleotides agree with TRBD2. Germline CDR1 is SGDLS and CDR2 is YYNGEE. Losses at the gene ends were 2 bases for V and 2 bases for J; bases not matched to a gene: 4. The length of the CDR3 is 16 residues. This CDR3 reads CASSVGTSGDTYEQYF. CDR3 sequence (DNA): TGTGCCAGCAGCGTGGGGACTAGCGGGGATACCTACGAGCAGTACTTC.

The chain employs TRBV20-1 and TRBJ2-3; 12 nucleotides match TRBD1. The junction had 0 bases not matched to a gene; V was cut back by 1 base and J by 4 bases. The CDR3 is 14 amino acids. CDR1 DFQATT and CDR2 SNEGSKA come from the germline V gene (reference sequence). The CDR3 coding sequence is TGCAGTGCTAGAGGGGACAGGGGGCCAGATACGCAGTATTTT. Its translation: CSARGDRGPDTQYF.

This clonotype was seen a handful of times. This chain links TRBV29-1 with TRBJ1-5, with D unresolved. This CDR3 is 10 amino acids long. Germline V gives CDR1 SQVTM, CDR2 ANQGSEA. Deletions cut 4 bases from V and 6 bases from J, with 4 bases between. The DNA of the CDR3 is TGCAGCGTTGGTAGTCAGCCCCAGCATTTT. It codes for CSVGSQPQHF.

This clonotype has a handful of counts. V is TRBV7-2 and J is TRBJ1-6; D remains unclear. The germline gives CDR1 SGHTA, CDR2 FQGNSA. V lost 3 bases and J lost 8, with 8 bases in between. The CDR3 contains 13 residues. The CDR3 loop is CASSFRRDSPLHF. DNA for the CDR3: TGTGCCAGCAGCTTCCGGCGCGATTCACCCCTCCACTTT.

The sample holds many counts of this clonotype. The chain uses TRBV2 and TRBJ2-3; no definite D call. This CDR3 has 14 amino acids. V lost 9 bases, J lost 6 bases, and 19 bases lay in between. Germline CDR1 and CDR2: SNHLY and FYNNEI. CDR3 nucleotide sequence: TGTGCCAGACAAGGATCTAATATGTCGGATACGCAGTATTTT. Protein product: CARQGSNMSDTQYF.

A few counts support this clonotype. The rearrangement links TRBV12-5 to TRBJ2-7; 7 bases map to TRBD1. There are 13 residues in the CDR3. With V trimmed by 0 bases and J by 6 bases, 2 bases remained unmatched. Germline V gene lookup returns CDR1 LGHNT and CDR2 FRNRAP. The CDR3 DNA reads TGTGCTAGTGGTTTGGTACCAGGGGGCGAGCAGTACTTC. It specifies CASGLVPGGEQYF.

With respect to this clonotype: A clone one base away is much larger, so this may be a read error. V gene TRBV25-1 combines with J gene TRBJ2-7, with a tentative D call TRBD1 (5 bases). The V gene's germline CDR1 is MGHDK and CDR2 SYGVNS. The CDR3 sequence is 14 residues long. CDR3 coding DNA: TGTGCCGGCAGTGAAAGGGGCACGAGGTACGAGCAGTACTTC. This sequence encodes CAGSERGTRYEQYF.

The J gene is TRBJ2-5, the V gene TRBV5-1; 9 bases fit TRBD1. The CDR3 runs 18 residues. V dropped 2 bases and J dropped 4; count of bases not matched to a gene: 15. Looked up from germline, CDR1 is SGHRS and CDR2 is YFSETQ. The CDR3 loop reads CASSLRPSGQGKGETQYF. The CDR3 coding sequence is TGCGCCAGCAGCTTAAGGCCGAGTGGACAGGGGAAGGGAGAGACCCAGTACTTC. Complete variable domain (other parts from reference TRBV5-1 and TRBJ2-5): KAGVTQTPRYLIKTRGQQVTLSCSPISGHRSVSWYQQTPGQGLQFLFEYFSETQRNKGNFPGRFSGRQFSNSRSEMNVSTLELGDSALYLCASSLRPSGQGKGETQYFGPGTRLLVL.

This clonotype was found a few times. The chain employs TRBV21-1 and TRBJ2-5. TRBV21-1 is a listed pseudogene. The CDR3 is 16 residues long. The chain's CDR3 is CASSTGFEREQETQYF. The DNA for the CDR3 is TGTGCCAGCAGCACGGGGTTCGAAAGGGAACAAGAGACCCAGTACTTC.

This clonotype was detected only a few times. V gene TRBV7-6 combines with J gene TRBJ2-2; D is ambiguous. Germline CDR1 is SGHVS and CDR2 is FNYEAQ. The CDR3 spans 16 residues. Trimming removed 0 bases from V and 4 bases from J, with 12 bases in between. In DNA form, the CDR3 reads TGTGCCAGCAGCTTAGCAGGTTCACGAATCACCGGGGAGCTGTTTTTT. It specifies CASSLAGSRITGELFF.

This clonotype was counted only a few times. The CDR3 region is CASSPQGFGQETQYF. DNA of the CDR3: TGTGCCAGCTCACCTCAAGGGTTCGGTCAAGAGACCCAGTACTTC. The rearrangement links TRBV18 to TRBJ2-5; D remains ambiguous. With 3 bases removed from V and 2 bases from J, the gap between germline ends came to 13 bases. The CDR3 is 15 amino acids. Germline CDR1 and CDR2: KGHSH and LQKENI.

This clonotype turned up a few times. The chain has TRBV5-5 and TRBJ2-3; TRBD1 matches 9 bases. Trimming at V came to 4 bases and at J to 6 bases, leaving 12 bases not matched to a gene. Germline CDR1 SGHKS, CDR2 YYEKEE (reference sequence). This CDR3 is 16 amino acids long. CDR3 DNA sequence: TGTGCCAGCAGCAGTATCGGGACAGGGAGGTTGGATACGCAGTATTTT. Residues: CASSSIGTGRLDTQYF.

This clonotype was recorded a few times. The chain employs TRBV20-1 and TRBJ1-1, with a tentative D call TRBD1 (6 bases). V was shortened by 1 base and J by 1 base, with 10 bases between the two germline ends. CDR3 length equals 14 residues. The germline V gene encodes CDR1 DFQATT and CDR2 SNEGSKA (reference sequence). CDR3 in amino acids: CSARGGQSNTEAFF. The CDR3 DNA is TGCAGTGCTAGAGGCGGACAGTCGAACACTGAAGCTTTCTTT.

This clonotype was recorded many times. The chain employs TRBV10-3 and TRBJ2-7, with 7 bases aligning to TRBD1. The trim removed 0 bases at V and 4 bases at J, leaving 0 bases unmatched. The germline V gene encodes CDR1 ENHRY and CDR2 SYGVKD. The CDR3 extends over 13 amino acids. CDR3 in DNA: TGTGCCATCAGTGAGTCGACAGGGTACGAGCAGTACTTC. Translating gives CAISESTGYEQYF.

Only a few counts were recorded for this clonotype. CDR3 nucleotides: TGTGCCAGCTCGGAGGGTCCCCGCACAGATACGCAGTATTTT. Amino acid sequence: CASSEGPRTDTQYF. The rearrangement joins TRBV9 to TRBJ2-3; possible D gene TRBD2, 6 bases. Germline CDR1 SGDLS, CDR2 YYNGEE. Trimming removed 7 bases from V and 1 base from J, with 13 bases in between. The CDR3 runs 14 residues.

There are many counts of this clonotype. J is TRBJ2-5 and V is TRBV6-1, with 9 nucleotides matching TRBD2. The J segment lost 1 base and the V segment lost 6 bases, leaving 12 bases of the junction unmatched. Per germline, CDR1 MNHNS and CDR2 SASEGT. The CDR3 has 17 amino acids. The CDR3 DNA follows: TGTGCCAGCAGCCTCGTTAGCGGGGGTACGTCCCAAGAGACCCAGTACTTC. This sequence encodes CASSLVSGGTSQETQYF.

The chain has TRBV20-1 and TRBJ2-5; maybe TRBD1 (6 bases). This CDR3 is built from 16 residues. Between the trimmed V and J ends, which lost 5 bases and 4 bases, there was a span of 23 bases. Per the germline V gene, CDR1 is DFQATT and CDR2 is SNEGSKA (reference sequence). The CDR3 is CSASKQRGLGGETQYF. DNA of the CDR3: TGCAGTGCTTCAAAACAACGTGGGTTAGGGGGAGAGACCCAGTACTTC.

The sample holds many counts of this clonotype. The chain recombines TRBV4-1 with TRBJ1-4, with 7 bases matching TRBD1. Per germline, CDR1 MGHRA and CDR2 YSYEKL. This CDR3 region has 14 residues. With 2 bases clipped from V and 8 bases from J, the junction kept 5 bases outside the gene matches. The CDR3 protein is CASSQLQGGEKLFF. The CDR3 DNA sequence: TGCGCCAGCAGCCAATTGCAGGGGGGGGAAAAACTGTTTTTT.

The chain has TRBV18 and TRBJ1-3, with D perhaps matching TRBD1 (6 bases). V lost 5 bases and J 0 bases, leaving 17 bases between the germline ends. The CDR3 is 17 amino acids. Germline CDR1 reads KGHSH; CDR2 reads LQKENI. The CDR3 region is CASSDWTDLPSGNTIYF. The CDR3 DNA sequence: TGTGCCAGCTCAGACTGGACAGACCTACCCTCTGGAAACACCATATATTTT.

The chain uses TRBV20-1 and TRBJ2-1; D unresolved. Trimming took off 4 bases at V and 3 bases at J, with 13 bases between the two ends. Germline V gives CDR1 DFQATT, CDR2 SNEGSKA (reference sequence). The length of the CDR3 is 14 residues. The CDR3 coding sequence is TGCAGTGCTACCAAGCCCCCGCTCTACAATGAGCAGTTCTTC. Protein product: CSATKPPLYNEQFF.

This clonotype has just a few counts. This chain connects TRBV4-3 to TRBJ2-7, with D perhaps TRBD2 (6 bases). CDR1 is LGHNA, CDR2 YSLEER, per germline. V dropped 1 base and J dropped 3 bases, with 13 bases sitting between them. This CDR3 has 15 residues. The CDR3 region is CASSQGVAGHYEQYF. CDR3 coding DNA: TGCGCCAGCAGCCAAGGAGTTGCGGGGCACTACGAGCAGTACTTC.

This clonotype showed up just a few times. The CDR3 nucleotides are TGTGCCAGCATCGGGACAAGCTACGAGCAGTACTTC. Translated: CASIGTSYEQYF. This sequence joins TRBV6-6 and TRBJ2-7; weak D call: TRBD1 (6 bases). CDR3 size: 12 residues. The V end was cut by 7 bases, the J end by 3 bases, with 10 bases between. Germline CDR1 is MNHNY and CDR2 is SVGAGI (reference sequence).

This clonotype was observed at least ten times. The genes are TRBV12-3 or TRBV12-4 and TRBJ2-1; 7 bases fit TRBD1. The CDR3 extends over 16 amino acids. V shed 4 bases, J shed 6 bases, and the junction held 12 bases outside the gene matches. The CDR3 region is CASSSETGRRSNEQFF. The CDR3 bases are TGTGCCAGCAGTTCGGAGACAGGGCGAAGAAGCAATGAGCAGTTCTTC.